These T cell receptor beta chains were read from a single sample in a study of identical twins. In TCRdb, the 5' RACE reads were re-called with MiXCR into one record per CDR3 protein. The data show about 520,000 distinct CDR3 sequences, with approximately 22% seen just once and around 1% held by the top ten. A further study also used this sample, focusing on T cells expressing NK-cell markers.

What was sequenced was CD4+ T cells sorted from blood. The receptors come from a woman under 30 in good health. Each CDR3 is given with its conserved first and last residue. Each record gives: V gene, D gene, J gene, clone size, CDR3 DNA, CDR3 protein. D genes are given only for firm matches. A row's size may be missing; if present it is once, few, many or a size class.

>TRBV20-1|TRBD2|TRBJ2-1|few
TGCAGTGCTAAGGGACTAGGCGTGGGTGAGCAGTTCTTC
CSAKGLGVGEQFF
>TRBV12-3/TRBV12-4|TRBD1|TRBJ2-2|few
TGTGCCAGCAGTTTACGACAGGGGGCTGGCGGGGAGCTGTTTTTT
CASSLRQGAGGELFF
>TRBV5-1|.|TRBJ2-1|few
TGCGCCAGCAGCTTGGCGGCGGACCCCTACAATGAGCAGTTCTTC
CASSLAADPYNEQFF
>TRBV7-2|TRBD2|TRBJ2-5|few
TGTGCCAGCAGCACCGGACTAGCCGAAGGGACCCAGTACTTC
CASSTGLAEGTQYF
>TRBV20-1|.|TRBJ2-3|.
TGCAGTGCTAGTCCTCAGGGGACAGATACGCAGTATTTT
CSASPQGTDTQYF
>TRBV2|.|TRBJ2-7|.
TGTGCCAGCAGTGAAGGGACTATTCTTTCCTACGAGCAGTACTTC
CASSEGTILSYEQYF
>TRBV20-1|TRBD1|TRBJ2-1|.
TGCAGTGCTACAGACAGGGGGAATGAGCAGTTCTTC
CSATDRGNEQFF
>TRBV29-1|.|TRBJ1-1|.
TGCAGCGTTGGTACCGGGCGGAGGAACACTGAAGCTTTCTTT
CSVGTGRRNTEAFF
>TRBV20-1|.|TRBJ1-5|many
TGCAGTGCTAACAAGGGCAATCAGCCCCAGCATTTT
CSANKGNQPQHF
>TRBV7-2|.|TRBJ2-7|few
TGTGCCAGCAGCTTAGTGGGGTACCTCTCCTACGAGCAGTACTTC
CASSLVGYLSYEQYF